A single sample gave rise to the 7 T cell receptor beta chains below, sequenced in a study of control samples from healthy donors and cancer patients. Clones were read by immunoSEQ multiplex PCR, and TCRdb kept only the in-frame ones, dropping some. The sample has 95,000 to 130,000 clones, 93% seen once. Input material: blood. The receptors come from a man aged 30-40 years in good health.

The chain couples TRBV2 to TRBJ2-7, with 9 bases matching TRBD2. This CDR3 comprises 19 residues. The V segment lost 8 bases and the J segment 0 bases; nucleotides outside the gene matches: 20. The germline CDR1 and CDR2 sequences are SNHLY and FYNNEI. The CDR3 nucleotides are TGTGCCAGCGCGGGGGCGGGGGGGCACGCTCACCGACGCTCCTACGAGCAGTACTTC. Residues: CASAGAGGHAHRRSYEQYF.

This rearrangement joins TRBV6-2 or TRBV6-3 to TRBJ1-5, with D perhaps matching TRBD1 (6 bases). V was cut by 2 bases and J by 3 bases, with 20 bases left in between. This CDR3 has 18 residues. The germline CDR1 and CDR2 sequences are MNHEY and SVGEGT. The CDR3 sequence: CASSYPPGGGPNNQPQHF. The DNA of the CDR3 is TGTGCCAGCAGTTACCCCCCGGGGGGGGGCCCGAACAATCAGCCCCAGCATTTT.

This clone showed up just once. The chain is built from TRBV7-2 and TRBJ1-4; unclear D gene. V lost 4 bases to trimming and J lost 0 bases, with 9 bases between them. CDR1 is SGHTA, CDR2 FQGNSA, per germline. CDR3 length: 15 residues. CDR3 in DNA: TGTGCCAGCAGCTCCTACACCTCAACTAATGAAAAACTGTTTTTT. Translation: CASSSYTSTNEKLFF.

The CDR3 DNA follows: TGCGCCAGCAGCGTGGGAGGGATAGCGGGAGAGGGGCGTGAGCAGTTCTTC. This gives the protein CASSVGGIAGEGREQFF. This chain joins TRBV5-1 and TRBJ2-1, with 9 bases aligning to TRBD2. The CDR3 is 17 amino acids. The J segment lost 9 bases and the V segment lost 4 bases, leaving 17 bases of the junction unmatched. The germline CDR1 and CDR2 sequences are SGHRS and YFSETQ.

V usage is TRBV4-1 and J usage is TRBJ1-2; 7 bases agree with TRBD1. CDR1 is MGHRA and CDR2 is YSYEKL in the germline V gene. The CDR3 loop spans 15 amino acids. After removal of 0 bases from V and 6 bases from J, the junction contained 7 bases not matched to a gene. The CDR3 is CASSQEEQGPHGYTF. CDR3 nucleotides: TGCGCCAGCAGCCAAGAAGAACAGGGGCCCCATGGCTACACCTTC.

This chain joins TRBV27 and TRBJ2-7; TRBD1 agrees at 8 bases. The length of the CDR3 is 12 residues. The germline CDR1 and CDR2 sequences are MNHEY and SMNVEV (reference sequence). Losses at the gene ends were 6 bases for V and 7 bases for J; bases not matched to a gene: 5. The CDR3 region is CASSQQGGEQYF. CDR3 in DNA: TGTGCCAGCAGCCAACAGGGGGGAGAGCAGTACTTC.

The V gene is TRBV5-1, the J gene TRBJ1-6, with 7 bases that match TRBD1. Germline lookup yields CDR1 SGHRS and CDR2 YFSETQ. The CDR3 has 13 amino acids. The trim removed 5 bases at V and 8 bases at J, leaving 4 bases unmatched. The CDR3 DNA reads TGCGCCAGCAGATACCAGGGGGATTCACCCCTCCACTTT. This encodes CASRYQGDSPLHF.